The 24 T cell receptor beta chains below come from one sample, sequenced in a study of beta chain features in type 1 diabetes. The isolated RNA, all of it, was reverse transcribed, so expressed TCRB transcripts were what got sequenced. Repertoires were generated with immunoSEQ multiplex PCR, while TCRdb's copy carries only in-frame clones and drops some. The data contain around 280,000 clones, around 7.8% of them singletons. The specimen was central memory CD4+ T cells from blood. The receptor source for this set is a woman aged 18-29 years in good health.

This clone has a handful of counts. The chain is built from TRBV7-2 and TRBJ2-5; possible D gene TRBD2, 5 bases. Germline values: CDR1 SGHTA, CDR2 FQGNSA. V gave up 2 bases and J gave up 5 bases, with 15 bases separating them. The CDR3 extends over 15 amino acids. CDR3 in amino acids: CASSLTFGLRETQYF. The CDR3 bases are TGTGCCAGCAGCTTAACGTTTGGACTTCGGGAGACCCAGTACTTC.

This clone was seen more than once but under ten times. The chain uses TRBV7-2 and TRBJ1-1; 10 bases line up with TRBD1. V shed 0 bases and J 4 bases; nucleotides not matched to a gene: 2. CDR1 and CDR2 (germline): SGHTA, FQGNSA. The length of the CDR3 is 15 residues. CDR3 nucleotide sequence: TGTGCCAGCAGCTTAGCCAGGGACAGGGGCACTGAAGCTTTCTTT. This codes for CASSLARDRGTEAFF.

The V call is TRBV11-2, the J call TRBJ2-5, with TRBD1 matching 8 bases. The J segment lost 4 bases and the V segment lost 8 bases, leaving 3 bases of the junction unmatched. Germline assignment: CDR1 SGHAT and CDR2 FQNNGV. The CDR3 is 12 amino acids. DNA of the CDR3: TGTGCCAGCGGACAGGGAAGAGAGACCCAGTACTTC. Its translation is CASGQGRETQYF.

V and J are TRBV28 and TRBJ1-3; D may be TRBD1 (6 bases). This CDR3 has 14 amino acids. Trimming shortened V by 4 bases and J by 0 bases, and 7 bases separated the two germline ends. Germline V gene sequence: CDR1 MDHEN, CDR2 SYDVKM. The CDR3 reads CASSSGDSGNTIYF. The CDR3, as DNA: TGTGCCAGCAGTTCAGGGGACTCTGGAAACACCATATATTTT.

This clone came up a few times. The sample carries other DNA sequences with the same CDR3. J is TRBJ1-6 and V is TRBV4-3, with D unclear. The CDR3 consists of 13 residues. V lost 1 base to trimming and J lost 2 bases, with 0 bases between them. Germline V gives CDR1 LGHNA, CDR2 YSLEER. The chain's CDR3 is CASSQAYNSPLHF. CDR3 coding DNA: TGCGCCAGCAGCCAAGCCTATAATTCACCCCTCCACTTT.

This clone was detected many times. The chain couples TRBV9 to TRBJ2-1, with D maybe TRBD1 (6 bases). CDR1 SGDLS and CDR2 YYNGEE come from the germline V gene. This CDR3 region has 13 residues. The V end lost 2 bases, the J end lost 4 bases, and 7 bases lay between the germline ends. CDR3 in amino acids: CASSVDRYNEQFF. DNA of the CDR3: TGTGCCAGCAGCGTCGACAGGTACAATGAGCAGTTCTTC. Together with reference TRBV9 and TRBJ2-1, the CDR3 gives the full variable domain: DSGVTQTPKHLITATGQRVTLRCSPRSGDLSVYWYQQSLDQGLQFLIQYYNGEERAKGNILERFSAQQFPDLHSELNLSSLELGDSALYFCASSVDRYNEQFFGPGTRLTVL.

In this sample, this clone turned up a few times. The chain employs TRBV7-3 and TRBJ2-1; possibly TRBD2 for D (6 bases). The germline V gene encodes CDR1 SGHTA and CDR2 FQGTGA. CDR3 size: 13 residues. V was trimmed by 6 bases and J by 7 bases, leaving 13 bases between them. CDR3 protein: CASSSEGGNEQFF. CDR3 nucleotide sequence: TGTGCCAGCAGTTCGGAGGGCGGGAATGAGCAGTTCTTC. The whole variable domain, filled in from reference TRBV7-3 and TRBJ2-1, reads GAGVSQTPSNKVTEKGKYVELRCDPISGHTALYWYRQSLGQGPEFLIYFQGTGAADDSGLPNDRFFAVRPEGSVSTLKIQRTERGDSAVYLCASSSEGGNEQFFGPGTRLTVL.

The table lists this clone with a few counts. V is TRBV9 and J is TRBJ2-3, with a possible D match to TRBD2 (5 bases). Trimming took 0 bases from V and 6 from J, leaving 14 bases between them. The CDR3 totals 15 residues. The germline gives CDR1 SGDLS, CDR2 YYNGEE. In nucleotides, the CDR3 is TGTGCCAGCAGCGTAGAGGGAGTCGGCTTCGATACGCAGTATTTT. Its protein product is CASSVEGVGFDTQYF.

The CDR3 spells CSVETTGGETQYF. The CDR3 bases are TGCAGCGTCGAGACGACAGGGGGCGAGACCCAGTACTTC. The gene calls are TRBV29-1 and TRBJ2-5, with 10 bases identical to TRBD1. The CDR3 extends over 13 amino acids. The trim removed 6 bases at V and 5 bases at J, leaving 6 bases unmatched. The germline gives CDR1 SQVTM, CDR2 ANQGSEA. The entire variable domain, with the rest obtained from reference TRBV29-1 and TRBJ2-5, is as follows: SAVISQKPSRDICQRGTSLTIQCQVDSQVTMMFWYRQQPGQSLTLIATANQGSEATYESGFVIDKFPISRPNLTFSTLTVSNMSPEDSSIYLCSVETTGGETQYFGPGTRLLVL.

This clone was seen only a few times. This sequence joins TRBV5-6 and TRBJ2-5; D is unclear. Germline assignment: CDR1 SGHDT and CDR2 YYEEEE. This CDR3 comprises 15 residues. Trimming took 0 bases from V and 2 from J, leaving 11 bases between them. The CDR3: CASSLVAGTQETQYF. CDR3 nucleotide sequence: TGTGCCAGCAGCTTGGTAGCAGGCACACAAGAGACCCAGTACTTC.

This rearrangement joins TRBV5-6 to TRBJ2-3; 8 nucleotides line up with TRBD1. V lost 7 bases and J lost 3; bases outside the gene matches: 7. This CDR3 contains 14 residues. Germline V gene data show CDR1 as SGHDT and CDR2 as YYEEEE. CDR3 DNA sequence: TGTGCCAGCCTCCGGGACAGGCGAACAGATACGCAGTATTTT. Translating it yields CASLRDRRTDTQYF.

This chain links TRBV28 with TRBJ1-3; D remains ambiguous. Germline CDR1 MDHEN, CDR2 SYDVKM. Between the trimmed V and J ends, which lost 1 base and 6 bases, there was a span of 4 bases. The CDR3 length is 12 residues. This CDR3 reads CASSLSANTIYF. The CDR3 region has the DNA TGTGCCAGCAGTTTATCCGCAAACACCATATATTTT.

CDR3 region: CASSSGGTQYF. The CDR3, as DNA: TGTGCCAGCAGCTCCGGGGGGACCCAGTACTTC. This sequence joins TRBV7-3 and TRBJ2-5; D perhaps matches TRBD2 (6 bases). From germline, CDR1 is SGHTA and CDR2 FQGTGA. Trimming pared 4 bases from V and 7 bases from J, leaving 7 bases between. The CDR3 is made up of 11 amino acids.

This clone was detected ten times or more. The chain has TRBV28 and TRBJ1-5; D unclear. This CDR3 comprises 17 residues. With 2 bases removed from V and 2 bases from J, the gap between germline ends came to 16 bases. Germline lookup yields CDR1 MDHEN and CDR2 SYDVKM. CDR3: CASSLMADPKGNQPQHF. The CDR3 DNA sequence: TGTGCCAGCAGTTTAATGGCCGACCCTAAGGGCAATCAGCCCCAGCATTTT.

This clone occurred a few times. This rearrangement joins TRBV28 to TRBJ1-2; the D is unclear. Germline CDR1 and CDR2: MDHEN and SYDVKM. Trimming cost V 5 bases and J 2 bases, with 3 bases left between them. The CDR3 has 11 residues. CDR3 sequence (DNA): TGTGCCAGCAGTACCAACTATGGCTACACCTTC. Its translation: CASSTNYGYTF.

A few counts support this clone. This rearrangement joins TRBV28 to TRBJ1-5, with a tentative D call TRBD1 (6 bases). From germline, CDR1 is MDHEN and CDR2 SYDVKM. CDR3 length: 15 residues. V lost 5 bases and J lost 7, with 18 bases in between. The CDR3 loop reads CASSPIAGAKQPQHF. CDR3 nucleotides: TGTGCCAGCAGTCCTATTGCGGGGGCGAAGCAGCCCCAGCATTTT.

This clone occurred a few times. Compared with germline, one end of the junction differs, possibly owing to a read error. CDR3 sequence: CASTPTVF. For the CDR3, the DNA is TGTGCCAGCACCCCCACGGTTTTT. The chain couples TRBV7-2 to TRBJ2-3; D call uncertain. This CDR3 region has 8 residues. Germline V gene data show CDR1 as SGHTA and CDR2 as FQGNSA.

The rearrangement uses TRBV28 and TRBJ2-7; 9 bases are a match to TRBD1. There are 12 residues in the CDR3. Germline-derived CDR1 and CDR2 are MDHEN and SYDVKM. V was pared by 10 bases and J by 3 bases, with 4 bases of the junction left unmatched. The CDR3 protein is CATGQGLYEQYF. The CDR3 bases are TGTGCCACCGGACAGGGGCTCTACGAGCAGTACTTC.

This clone turned up a few times. The same CDR3 is also encoded by other DNA sequences in this sample. The rearrangement joins TRBV29-1 to TRBJ2-3, with 13 bases aligning to TRBD2. This CDR3 spans 15 amino acids. V lost 3 bases, J lost 4 bases, and 4 bases stayed unmatched. From germline, CDR1 is SQVTM and CDR2 ANQGSEA. The CDR3: CSVDGLAGVPDTQYF. CDR3 DNA: TGCAGCGTTGACGGACTAGCGGGAGTTCCAGATACGCAGTATTTT.

On this clone: A single base is all that separates this from a far larger clone, so a read error is likely. At the DNA level, this CDR3 is encoded by other sequences in the same sample as well. The chain couples TRBV7-3 to TRBJ2-2; possibly TRBD1 for D (5 bases). The V and J ends lost 2 bases and 7 bases respectively, with 8 bases between them. The CDR3 has 13 amino acids. The V gene's germline CDR1 is SGHTA and CDR2 FQGTGA. CDR3 nucleotides: TGTGCCAGCAGCTTAGGGGCAAGCGGGGAGCTGTTTTTT. It yields the protein CASSLGASGELFF.

Only a few counts were recorded for this clone. V is TRBV18 and J is TRBJ1-3, with no clear D. Germline assignment: CDR1 KGHSH and CDR2 LQKENI. The V gene lost 2 bases and the J gene lost 0 bases, with 8 bases spanning the gap. This CDR3 has 15 residues. CDR3 sequence (DNA): TGTGCCAGCTCACCAGGCCTCAGCTCTGGAAACACCATATATTTT. Translation gives CASSPGLSSGNTIYF.

This clone showed up just a few times. The chain recombines TRBV2 with TRBJ2-7; D is undetermined. From germline, CDR1 is SNHLY and CDR2 FYNNEI. V lost 4 bases and J 6 bases, leaving 13 bases between the germline ends. This CDR3 comprises 13 residues. CDR3 nucleotide sequence: TGTGCCAGCAGTGTAAAGTGGGAACTCGAGCAGTACTTC. Encoded protein: CASSVKWELEQYF.

The rearrangement links TRBV6-6 to TRBJ1-1; no clear D gene. The germline CDR1 and CDR2 sequences are MNHNY and SVGAGI (reference sequence). V lost 2 bases and J lost 6, with 10 bases in between. The CDR3 is 13 residues long. CDR3 DNA sequence: TGTGCCAGCAGTTACCAGGAGAGCGCTGAAGCTTTCTTT. Its translation is CASSYQESAEAFF.

The chain recombines TRBV5-6 with TRBJ2-5, with TRBD1 as a possible D gene (5 bases). Germline-derived CDR1 and CDR2 are SGHDT and YYEEEE. This CDR3 spans 13 amino acids. V was clipped by 2 bases and J by 4 bases, with 9 bases between them. DNA for the CDR3: TGTGCCAGCAGCTTCAGGGATATAGAGACCCAGTACTTC. Translation gives CASSFRDIETQYF.